Listed here are 3 T cell receptor beta chains from one sample, sequenced in a study of beta chain features in type 1 diabetes. Study conclusions and caveats: Among all four CD4+ subsets, Type 1 diabetes patients had TCRB CDR3s that were moderately but significantly shorter.

These receptors' targets are unknown. As every portion of the isolated RNA was reverse transcribed, the sequencing read expressed TCRB transcripts. Method: immunoSEQ multiplex PCR; TCRdb's copy keeps in-frame clones and lacks some. The profile covers 250,000 to 350,000 clones, with 15% appearing a single time and less than 0.02% taken by the ten largest. Sequenced material: naive CD4+ T cells from blood. Receptors were obtained from a man between 18 and 29 years old with type 1 diabetes.

This clone was recorded a few times. This chain uses TRBV4-1 with TRBJ2-2; D is uncertain. The CDR3 loop spans 15 amino acids. Trimming cost V 1 base and J 4 bases, with 10 bases left between them. Germline loops: CDR1 MGHRA, CDR2 YSYEKL. CDR3 DNA: TGCGCCAGCAGCCAAGTATCACCCGGCACCGGGGAGCTGTTTTTT. The encoded protein is CASSQVSPGTGELFF.

The V call is TRBV11-2, the J call TRBJ1-2; D is possibly TRBD1 (6 bases). CDR1 is SGHAT, CDR2 FQNNGV, per germline. The CDR3 is made up of 15 amino acids. The V end was cut by 5 bases, the J end by 4 bases, with 17 bases between. The CDR3 is CASSHTNRAGYGYTF. DNA of the CDR3: TGTGCCAGCAGCCATACAAACAGGGCTGGCTATGGCTACACCTTC.

The J gene is TRBJ1-5, the V gene TRBV23-1; D is perhaps TRBD1 (5 bases). TRBV23-1 is flagged as an ORF with uncertain function. CDR3 size: 13 residues. V lost 11 bases and J lost 4, with 15 bases in between. The CDR3 sequence is CAPTLTANQPQHF. DNA for the CDR3: TGCGCCCCAACTTTGACAGCAAATCAGCCCCAGCATTTT.